The text below deals with one T cell receptor beta chain. This CDR3 has 13 amino acids. Germline V gives CDR1 KGHSH, CDR2 LQKENI. The germline V and J ends were trimmed by 4 bases and 2 bases, with 8 bases remaining between them. This sample is part of a study of OX40 agonist ivuxolimab in advanced cancers. TCRdb's table, derived via immunoSEQ multiplex PCR, lists solely in-frame clones and lacks some. The sample shows tens of thousands of clones, around 84% of them seen only once. This sequence joins TRBV18 and TRBJ2-5; D may be TRBD1 (5 bases). The sequence came from an adult with an advanced solid tumor such as melanoma, head and neck, liver or kidney cancer. The sample consisted of CD4+ or CD8+ T cells sorted from blood, taken in a trial of the OX40 agonist ivuxolimab. The CDR3 bases are TGTGCCAGCTCACGGGGCCCTCAAGAGACCCAGTACTTC. Its translation: CASSRGPQETQYF.